Listed here is a single T cell receptor (beta chain). Its cognate antigen is unknown. This sample is part of a study of neurological immune-mediated disorders. Study observations and caveats: Whereas HTLV-1-associated myelopathy showed the most TCR clonal expansion, multiple sclerosis showed the least, with levels below those of healthy controls.

Synthesis of cDNA was performed by 5'RACE using 10-nucleotide random UMIs. Every sequencing run generated over 170 million TCR-beta sequences from 15-18 subjects. TCRdb redid the calling of the 5' RACE reads with MiXCR, one entry per CDR3 protein. The sample lists 20,000 to 25,000 distinct CDR3 sequences, 13% seen once, with 4.5% to 5.5% in the top ten. Time point indicated: technical triplicate 1. Libraries from sorted cells used about a million T cells (CD4+ or CD8+). V shed 6 bases and J shed 1 base, with 12 bases lying between them. Per germline, CDR1 MDHEN and CDR2 SYDVKM. The CDR3 is made up of 15 amino acids.

Sequencing used CD4+ T cells from blood. The clonotype was recovered from a female donor with HTLV-1-associated myelopathy (HAM/TSP). V gene TRBV28 combines with J gene TRBJ2-2; no firm D call. The CDR3 DNA reads as TGTGCCAGCAGAGATTACACAGAGAACACCGGGGAGCTGTTTTTT. Translated: CASRDYTENTGELFF.